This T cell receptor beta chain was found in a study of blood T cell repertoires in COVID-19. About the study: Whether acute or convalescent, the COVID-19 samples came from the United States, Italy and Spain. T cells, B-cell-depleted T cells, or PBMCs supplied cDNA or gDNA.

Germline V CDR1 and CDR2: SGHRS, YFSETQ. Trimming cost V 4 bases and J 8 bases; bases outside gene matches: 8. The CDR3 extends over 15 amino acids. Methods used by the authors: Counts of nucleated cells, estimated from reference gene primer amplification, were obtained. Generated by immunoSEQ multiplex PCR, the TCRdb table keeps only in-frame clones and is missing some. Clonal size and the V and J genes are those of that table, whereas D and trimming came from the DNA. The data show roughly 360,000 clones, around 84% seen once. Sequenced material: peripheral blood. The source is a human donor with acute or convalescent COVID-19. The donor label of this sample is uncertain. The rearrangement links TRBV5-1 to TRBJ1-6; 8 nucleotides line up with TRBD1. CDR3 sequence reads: CASSKKTGEDSPLHF. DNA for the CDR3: TGCGCCAGCAGCAAGAAGACAGGGGAAGATTCACCCCTCCACTTT.